Following are 22 T cell receptor beta chains from one sample sequenced in a study of CXCR3-negative and CXCR3-positive naive CD8 T cells. Libraries were UMI-labeled 5' RACE TRB cDNA. TCRdb reprocessed the 5' RACE reads, with one entry per CDR3 protein and no DNA. The sample totals some 130,000 distinct CDR3 sequences; its top ten clones hold less than 0.3%. The sample consisted of naive CXCR3- CD8+ T cells from blood. Regarding subset: CD45RO-CCR7+CD27+CD95- naive CD8+ T cells lacking CXCR3 (TNR3-). All receptors derive from a human donor in good health. Some clones in this sample may be carry-over from other donors' samples.

J is TRBJ1-1 and V is TRBV7-9. The CDR3 totals 13 residues. The V gene's germline CDR1 is SEHNR and CDR2 FQNEAQ (reference sequence). This CDR3 reads CASSPRENTEAFF.

This sequence joins TRBV29-1 and TRBJ1-1. This CDR3 has 12 residues. CDR1 and CDR2 (germline): SQVTM, ANQGSEA. CDR3 protein: CSVPGTATEAFF.

V is TRBV4-1 and J is TRBJ1-1; no DNA is available, so the TRBD1 call from TCRdb remains unchecked. This CDR3 is built from 11 residues. Germline CDR1 and CDR2: MGHRA and YSYEKL. The chain's CDR3 is CASSQLGVAFF.

This chain connects TRBV21-1 to TRBJ2-6. TRBV21-1 is a recognized pseudogene. CDR3 size: 14 residues. CDR3 in amino acids: CASSPYPGANVLTF.

The chain joins TRBV29-1 to TRBJ2-1. CDR1 SQVTM and CDR2 ANQGSEA come from the germline V gene. The CDR3 loop spans 15 amino acids. Here the CDR3 reads CSVEPVDHFQYEQFF.

The CDR3 here is CASSFYGTSGYEQYF. The genes are TRBV28 and TRBJ2-7; TCRdb selects TRBD2, and the lack of DNA leaves this call unchecked. From germline, CDR1 is MDHEN and CDR2 SYDVKM. The CDR3 extends over 15 amino acids.

The gene calls are TRBV29-1 and TRBJ2-1; TCRdb names TRBD1, which stays unverified in the absence of DNA. CDR3 size: 15 residues. CDR1 is SQVTM, CDR2 ANQGSEA, per germline. CDR3 sequence reads: CSADTGTGEYNEQFF.

J is TRBJ2-1 and V is TRBV14; TCRdb gives TRBD1 as the D gene, but with no DNA this cannot be confirmed. The germline V gene has CDR1 SGHDN and CDR2 FVKESK. This CDR3 has 13 residues. This CDR3 reads CASSQNAPREQFF.

The chain employs TRBV2 and TRBJ2-3; the D call from TCRdb, TRBD1, cannot be confirmed without DNA. The CDR3 is made up of 18 amino acids. Per the germline V gene, CDR1 is SNHLY and CDR2 is FYNNEI. This chain's CDR3 is CASSDPYLSRGITDTQYF.

The chain is built from TRBV7-9 and TRBJ1-4. Germline CDR1 and CDR2: SEHNR and FQNEAQ (reference sequence). This CDR3 is built from 15 residues. CDR3 sequence reads: CASSSGRDKDEKLFF.

This chain links TRBV20-1 with TRBJ2-3; absent DNA, TCRdb's TRBD2 call cannot be checked. Germline V gene data show CDR1 as DFQATT and CDR2 as SNEGSKA (reference sequence). The CDR3 totals 14 residues. The CDR3 loop is CSARESGSTDTQYF.

V is TRBV2 and J is TRBJ1-6; checking the TCRdb D call of TRBD1 is not possible without DNA. The CDR3 is 14 amino acids. Germline CDR1 is SNHLY and CDR2 is FYNNEI. The CDR3 spells CASSPGARDSPLHF.

The chain joins TRBV14 to TRBJ2-1; TCRdb designates TRBD1, a call that cannot be tested without DNA. The CDR3 loop spans 14 amino acids. Germline V gives CDR1 SGHDN, CDR2 FVKESK. This CDR3 is CASSQKYRANEQFF.

The J gene is TRBJ2-7, the V gene TRBV7-9. This CDR3 contains 12 residues. Germline V lookup: CDR1 SEHNR, CDR2 FQNEAQ (reference sequence). The CDR3 loop reads CASSSDSLEQYF.

This sequence joins TRBV12-3 or TRBV12-4 and TRBJ2-1. The CDR3 is 11 amino acids. CDR3 amino acids: CASSLKGEQFF.

The V gene is TRBV5-1, the J gene TRBJ2-7; TCRdb names TRBD1, which stays unverified in the absence of DNA. The CDR3 extends over 14 amino acids. Germline V lookup: CDR1 SGHRS, CDR2 YFSETQ. The CDR3 loop is CASSLAPGGYEQYF.

This sequence joins TRBV5-5 and TRBJ2-7; the D call from TCRdb, TRBD1, cannot be confirmed without DNA. Germline lookup yields CDR1 SGHKS and CDR2 YYEKEE (reference sequence). The CDR3 has 15 amino acids. The CDR3 sequence is CASSLEGASSYEQYF.

The V call is TRBV12-3 or TRBV12-4, the J call TRBJ1-1. The CDR3 contains 14 residues. The CDR3 loop reads CASSLHGFASEAFF.

This chain joins TRBV28 and TRBJ2-3; TCRdb's D call of TRBD1 is untestable without DNA. This CDR3 is built from 15 residues. CDR1 MDHEN and CDR2 SYDVKM come from the germline V gene. The CDR3 spells CASIRQGPYTDTQYF. Complete variable domain (other parts from reference TRBV28 and TRBJ2-3): DVKVTQSSRYLVKRTGEKVFLECVQDMDHENMFWYRQDPGLGLRLIYFSYDVKMKEKGDIPEGYSVSREKKERFSLILESASTNQTSMYLCASIRQGPYTDTQYFGPGTRLTVL.

The V and J genes are TRBV7-9 and TRBJ2-1; checking the TCRdb D call of TRBD2 is not possible without DNA. The CDR3 covers 12 residues. Germline loops: CDR1 SEHNR, CDR2 FQNEAQ (reference sequence). This CDR3 reads CASSDERGGQFF.

This chain connects TRBV18 to TRBJ1-2; absent DNA, TCRdb's TRBD1 call cannot be checked. The germline V gene has CDR1 KGHSH and CDR2 LQKENI. This CDR3 region has 14 residues. Here the CDR3 reads CASSGTDQNYGYTF. Together with reference TRBV18 and TRBJ1-2, the CDR3 gives the full variable domain: NAGVMQNPRHLVRRRGQEARLRCSPMKGHSHVYWYRQLPEEGLKFMVYLQKENIIDESGMPKERFSAEFPKEGPSILRIQQVVRGDSAAYFCASSGTDQNYGYTFGSGTRLTVV.

The chain links TRBV2 to TRBJ2-7; TCRdb proposes TRBD1, but this gene call is untestable without DNA. The CDR3 is 13 amino acids. The germline CDR1 and CDR2 sequences are SNHLY and FYNNEI. CDR3 protein: CASSPGATYEQYF.